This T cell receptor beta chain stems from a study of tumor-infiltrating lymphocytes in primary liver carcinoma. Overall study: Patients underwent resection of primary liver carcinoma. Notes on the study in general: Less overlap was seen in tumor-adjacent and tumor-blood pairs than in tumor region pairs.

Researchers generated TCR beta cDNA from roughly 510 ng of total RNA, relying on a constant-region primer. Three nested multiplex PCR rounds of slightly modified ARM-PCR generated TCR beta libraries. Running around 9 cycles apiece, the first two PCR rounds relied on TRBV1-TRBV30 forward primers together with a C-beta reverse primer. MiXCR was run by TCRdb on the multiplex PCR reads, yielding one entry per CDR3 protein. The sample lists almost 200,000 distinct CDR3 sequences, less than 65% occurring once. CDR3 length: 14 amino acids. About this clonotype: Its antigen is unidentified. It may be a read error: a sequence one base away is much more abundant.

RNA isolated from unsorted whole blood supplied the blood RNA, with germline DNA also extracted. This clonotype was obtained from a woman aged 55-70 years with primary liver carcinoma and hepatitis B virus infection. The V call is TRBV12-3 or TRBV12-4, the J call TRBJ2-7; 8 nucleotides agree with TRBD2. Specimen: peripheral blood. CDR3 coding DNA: TGTACCAGCAGTTTAGGGGGACTAGCCTACGAGCAGTACTTC. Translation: CTSSLGGLAYEQYF.